This T cell receptor beta chain was sequenced for a study of blood T cell repertoires in COVID-19. Looking at the study overall: Italy, Spain and the United States were the sources of the convalescent and acute COVID-19 samples.

This clone was counted a single time. The length of the CDR3 is 15 residues. CDR1 LNHNV and CDR2 YYDKDF come from the germline V gene (reference sequence). V was clipped by 1 base and J by 0 bases, with 7 bases between them. Measured with immunoSEQ multiplex PCR; TCRdb has only the in-frame clones, and not every one. Of over 100,000 clones listed, approximately 88% are singletons. The sequenced sample consisted of peripheral blood. The chain uses TRBV15 and TRBJ1-3; D is unclear. This TCR was sampled from a man aged 45 to 65 with acute or convalescent COVID-19. The CDR3 nucleotides are TGTGCCACCAGCAGAGGAGGGATCTCTGGAAACACCATATATTTT. This gives the protein CATSRGGISGNTIYF.